This paragraph covers one TCR beta chain sequence. The V end was cut by 3 bases, the J end by 3 bases, with 9 bases between. The germline V gene encodes CDR1 KGHSH and CDR2 LQKENI. The CDR3 consists of 14 residues. The data originate from a study of OX40 agonist ivuxolimab in advanced cancers. The method was immunoSEQ multiplex PCR; TCRdb's version includes in-frame clones alone and lacks a portion of them. This table holds around 70,000 clones, roughly four fifths found once. The specimen was CD4+ or CD8+ T cells sorted from blood, collected in a trial of the OX40 agonist ivuxolimab. This TCR was sampled from an adult with an advanced solid tumor such as melanoma, head and neck, liver or kidney cancer. The J gene is TRBJ1-5, the V gene TRBV18; unclear D gene. The DNA of the CDR3 is TGTGCCAGCTCACCTACGGGTACCAATCAGCCCCAGCATTTT. Its protein is CASSPTGTNQPQHF.